This record concerns one TCR beta chain sequence. Its matching antigen is unknown. These data are taken from a study of blood T cells in healthy people across ages. Study observations and caveats: Getting older went along with TCR beta diversity per million T cells dropping roughly linearly.

For the second PCR, which ran for about 7 to 11 cycles, a sample-barcoded 5' primer and a J-beta primer mix were used. TCRdb ran MiXCR on the 5' RACE reads and lists one entry per CDR3 protein. This sample has hundreds of thousands of distinct CDR3 sequences, with 58% found just once. The germline V gene encodes CDR1 ENHRY and CDR2 SYGVKD. The ends were cut back, 4 bases at V and 8 bases at J, with 6 bases in the middle. The CDR3 sequence is 11 residues long. The clonotype comes from a man aged 60 to 69 in good health. V usage is TRBV10-3 and J usage is TRBJ2-1; D is undetermined. The sample consisted of blood. This CDR3 is CAISGMDEQFF. Here the CDR3 DNA reads TGTGCCATCAGTGGGATGGATGAGCAGTTCTTC.